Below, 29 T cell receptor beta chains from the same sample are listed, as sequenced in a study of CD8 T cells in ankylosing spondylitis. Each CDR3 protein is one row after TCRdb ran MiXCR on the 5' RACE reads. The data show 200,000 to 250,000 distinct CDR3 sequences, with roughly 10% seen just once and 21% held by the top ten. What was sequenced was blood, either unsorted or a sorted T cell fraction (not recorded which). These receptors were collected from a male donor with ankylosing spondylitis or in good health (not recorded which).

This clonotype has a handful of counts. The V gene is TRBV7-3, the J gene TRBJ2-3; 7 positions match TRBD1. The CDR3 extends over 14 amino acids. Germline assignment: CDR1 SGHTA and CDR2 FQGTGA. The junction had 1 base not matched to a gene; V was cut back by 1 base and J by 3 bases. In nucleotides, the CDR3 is TGTGCCAGCAGCTTAAGGGGACAGACAGATACGCAGTATTTT. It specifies CASSLRGQTDTQYF.

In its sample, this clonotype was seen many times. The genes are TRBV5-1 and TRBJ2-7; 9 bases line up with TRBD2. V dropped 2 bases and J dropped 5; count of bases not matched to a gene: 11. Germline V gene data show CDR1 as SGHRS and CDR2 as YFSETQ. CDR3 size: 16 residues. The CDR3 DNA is TGCGCCAGCAGCTTATTTGGCGGGGGGGCTATCGACGAGCAGTACTTC. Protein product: CASSLFGGGAIDEQYF.

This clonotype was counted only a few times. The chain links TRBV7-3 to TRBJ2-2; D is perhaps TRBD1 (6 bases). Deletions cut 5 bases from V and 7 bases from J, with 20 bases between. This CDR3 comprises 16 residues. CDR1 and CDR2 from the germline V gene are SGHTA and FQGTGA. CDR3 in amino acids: CASSPLTRGSGGELFF. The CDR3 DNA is TGTGCCAGCAGCCCCTTAACGAGGGGGAGCGGCGGGGAGCTGTTTTTT.

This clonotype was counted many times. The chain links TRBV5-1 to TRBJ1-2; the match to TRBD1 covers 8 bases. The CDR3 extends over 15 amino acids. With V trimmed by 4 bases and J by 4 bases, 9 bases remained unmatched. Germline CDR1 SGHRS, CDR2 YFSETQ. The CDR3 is CASSKDRAQPYGYTF. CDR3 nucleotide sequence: TGCGCCAGCAGCAAGGACAGGGCGCAGCCCTATGGCTACACCTTC.

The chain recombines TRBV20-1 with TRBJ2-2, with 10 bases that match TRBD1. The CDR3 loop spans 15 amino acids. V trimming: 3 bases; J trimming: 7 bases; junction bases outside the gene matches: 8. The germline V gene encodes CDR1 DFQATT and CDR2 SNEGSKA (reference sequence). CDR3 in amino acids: CSASNPGQGIGELFF. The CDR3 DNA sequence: TGCAGTGCTAGCAACCCGGGACAGGGGATCGGGGAGCTGTTTTTT.

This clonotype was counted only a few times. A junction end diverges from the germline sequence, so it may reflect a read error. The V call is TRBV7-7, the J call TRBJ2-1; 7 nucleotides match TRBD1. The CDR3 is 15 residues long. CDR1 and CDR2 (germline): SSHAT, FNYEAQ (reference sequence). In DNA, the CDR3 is TGTGCTAGCAGCTCCGAAGGGGGCTCTTACAATGAGCAGTTCTTC. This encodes CASSSEGGSYNEQFF. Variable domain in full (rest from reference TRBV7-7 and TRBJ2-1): GAGVSQSPRYKVTKRGQDVTLRCDPISSHATLYWYQQALGQGPEFLTYFNYEAQPDKSGLPSDRFSAERPEGSISTLTIQRTEQRDSAMYRCASSSEGGSYNEQFFGPGTRLTVL.

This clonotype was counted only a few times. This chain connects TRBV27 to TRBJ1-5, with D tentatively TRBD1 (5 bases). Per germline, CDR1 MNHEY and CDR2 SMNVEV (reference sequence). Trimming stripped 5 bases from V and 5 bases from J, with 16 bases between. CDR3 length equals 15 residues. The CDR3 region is CASSPLVGAHQPQHF. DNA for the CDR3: TGTGCCAGCAGTCCCCTAGTCGGGGCGCATCAGCCCCAGCATTTT.

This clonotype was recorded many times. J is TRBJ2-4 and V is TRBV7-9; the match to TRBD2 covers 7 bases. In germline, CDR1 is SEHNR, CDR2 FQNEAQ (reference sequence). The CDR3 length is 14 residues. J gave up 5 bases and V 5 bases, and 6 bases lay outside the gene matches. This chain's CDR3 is CASSGGGRQNIQYF. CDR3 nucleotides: TGTGCCAGCAGCGGGGGGGGACGGCAAAACATTCAGTACTTC.

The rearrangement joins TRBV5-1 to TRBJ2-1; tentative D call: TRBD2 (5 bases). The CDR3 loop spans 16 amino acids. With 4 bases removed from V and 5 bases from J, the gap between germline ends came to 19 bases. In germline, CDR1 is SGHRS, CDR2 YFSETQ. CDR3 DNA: TGCGCCAGCAGCAGCGGACTCGTTAGTATAGACAATGAGCAGTTCTTC. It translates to CASSSGLVSIDNEQFF. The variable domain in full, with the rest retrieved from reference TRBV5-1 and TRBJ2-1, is KAGVTQTPRYLIKTRGQQVTLSCSPISGHRSVSWYQQTPGQGLQFLFEYFSETQRNKGNFPGRFSGRQFSNSRSEMNVSTLELGDSALYLCASSSGLVSIDNEQFFGPGTRLTVL.

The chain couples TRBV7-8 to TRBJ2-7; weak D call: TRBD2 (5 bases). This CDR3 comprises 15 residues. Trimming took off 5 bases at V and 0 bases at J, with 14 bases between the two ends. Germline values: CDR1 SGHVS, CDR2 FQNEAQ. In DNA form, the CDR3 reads TGTGCCAGCAGCCCTCGGGAACAGACCTCCTACGAGCAGTACTTC. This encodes CASSPREQTSYEQYF. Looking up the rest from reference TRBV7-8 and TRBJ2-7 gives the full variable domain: GAGVSQSPRYKVAKRGQDVALRCDPISGHVSLFWYQQALGQGPEFLTYFQNEAQLDKSGLPSDRFFAERPEGSVSTLKIQRTQQEDSAVYLCASSPREQTSYEQYFGPGTRLTVT.

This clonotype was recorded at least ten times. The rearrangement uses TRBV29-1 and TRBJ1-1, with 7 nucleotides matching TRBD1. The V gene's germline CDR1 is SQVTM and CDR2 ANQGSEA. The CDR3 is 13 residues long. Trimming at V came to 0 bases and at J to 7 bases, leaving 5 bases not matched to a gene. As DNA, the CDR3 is TGCAGCGTTGAAGAAGACAGGGTTAATGAAGCTTTCTTT. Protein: CSVEEDRVNEAFF.

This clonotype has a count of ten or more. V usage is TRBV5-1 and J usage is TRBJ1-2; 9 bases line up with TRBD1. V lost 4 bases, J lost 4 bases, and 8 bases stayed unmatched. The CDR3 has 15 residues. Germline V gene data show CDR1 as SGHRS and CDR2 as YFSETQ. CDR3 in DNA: TGCGCCAGCAGCCAGGGACAGGGAGGAGGCTATGGCTACACCTTC. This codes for CASSQGQGGGYGYTF.

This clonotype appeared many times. The CDR3 region has the DNA TGCGCCAGCAGCTCAACAGGGCATTTGGAAGCTTTCTTT. This codes for CASSSTGHLEAFF. The chain uses TRBV5-1 and TRBJ1-1; tentatively, D is TRBD1 (6 bases). V lost 3 bases and J lost 8, with 14 bases in between. The length of the CDR3 is 13 residues. Germline V gene lookup returns CDR1 SGHRS and CDR2 YFSETQ. Based on the CDR3 plus reference TRBV5-1 and TRBJ1-1, the full variable domain is KAGVTQTPRYLIKTRGQQVTLSCSPISGHRSVSWYQQTPGQGLQFLFEYFSETQRNKGNFPGRFSGRQFSNSRSEMNVSTLELGDSALYLCASSSTGHLEAFFGQGTRLTVV.

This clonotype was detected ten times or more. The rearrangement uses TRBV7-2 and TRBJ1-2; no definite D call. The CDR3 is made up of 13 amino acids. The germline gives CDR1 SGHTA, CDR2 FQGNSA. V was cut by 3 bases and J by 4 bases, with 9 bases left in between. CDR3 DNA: TGTGCCAGCAGCTTGGGAGTCCCCTATGGCTACACCTTC. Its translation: CASSLGVPYGYTF.

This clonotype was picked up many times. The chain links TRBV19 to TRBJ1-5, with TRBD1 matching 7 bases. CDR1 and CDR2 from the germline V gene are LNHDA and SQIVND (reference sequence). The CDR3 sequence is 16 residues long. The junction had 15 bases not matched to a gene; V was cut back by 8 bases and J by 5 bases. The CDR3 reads CASQWEPGQRDQPQHF. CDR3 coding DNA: TGTGCCAGTCAGTGGGAACCGGGACAGAGAGATCAGCCCCAGCATTTT.

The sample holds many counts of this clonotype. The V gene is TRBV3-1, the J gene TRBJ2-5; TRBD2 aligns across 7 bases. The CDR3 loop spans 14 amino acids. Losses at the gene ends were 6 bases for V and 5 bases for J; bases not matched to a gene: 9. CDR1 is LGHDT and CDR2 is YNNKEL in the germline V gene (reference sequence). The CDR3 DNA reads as TGTGCCAGCAGTTCGCGACTAGCCCACGAGACCCAGTACTTC. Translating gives CASSSRLAHETQYF.

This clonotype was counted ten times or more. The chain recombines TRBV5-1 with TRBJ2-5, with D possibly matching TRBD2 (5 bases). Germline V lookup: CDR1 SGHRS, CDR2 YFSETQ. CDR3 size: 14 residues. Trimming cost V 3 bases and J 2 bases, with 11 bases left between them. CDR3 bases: TGCGCCAGCAGCTCCGGACTTATACAAGAGACCCAGTACTTC. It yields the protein CASSSGLIQETQYF.

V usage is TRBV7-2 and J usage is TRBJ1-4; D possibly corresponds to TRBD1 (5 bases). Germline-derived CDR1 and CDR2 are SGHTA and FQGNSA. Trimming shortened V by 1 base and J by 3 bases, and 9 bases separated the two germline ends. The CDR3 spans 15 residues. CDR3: CASSLDGGANEKLFF. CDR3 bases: TGTGCCAGCAGCTTAGATGGGGGGGCTAATGAAAAACTGTTTTTT.

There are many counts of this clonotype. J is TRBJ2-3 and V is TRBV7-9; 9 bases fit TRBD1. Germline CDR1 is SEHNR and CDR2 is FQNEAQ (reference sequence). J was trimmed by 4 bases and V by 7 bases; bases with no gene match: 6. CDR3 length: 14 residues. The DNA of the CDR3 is TGTGCCAGCACCCTGGACAGGGGCGCAGATACGCAGTATTTT. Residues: CASTLDRGADTQYF.

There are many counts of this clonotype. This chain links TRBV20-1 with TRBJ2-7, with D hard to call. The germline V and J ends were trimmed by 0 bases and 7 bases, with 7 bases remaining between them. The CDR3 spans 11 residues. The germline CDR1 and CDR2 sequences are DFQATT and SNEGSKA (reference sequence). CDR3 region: CSARDVHEQYF. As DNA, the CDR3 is TGCAGTGCTAGAGATGTGCATGAGCAGTACTTC.

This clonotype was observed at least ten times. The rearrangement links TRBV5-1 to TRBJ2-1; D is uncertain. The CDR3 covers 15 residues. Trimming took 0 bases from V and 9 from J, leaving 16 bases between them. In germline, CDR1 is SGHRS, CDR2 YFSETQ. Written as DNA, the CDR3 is TGCGCCAGCAGCTTGGTGCCCGACAAAACTGGTGAGCAGTTCTTC. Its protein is CASSLVPDKTGEQFF. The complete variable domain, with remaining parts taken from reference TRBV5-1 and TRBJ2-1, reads KAGVTQTPRYLIKTRGQQVTLSCSPISGHRSVSWYQQTPGQGLQFLFEYFSETQRNKGNFPGRFSGRQFSNSRSEMNVSTLELGDSALYLCASSLVPDKTGEQFFGPGTRLTVL.

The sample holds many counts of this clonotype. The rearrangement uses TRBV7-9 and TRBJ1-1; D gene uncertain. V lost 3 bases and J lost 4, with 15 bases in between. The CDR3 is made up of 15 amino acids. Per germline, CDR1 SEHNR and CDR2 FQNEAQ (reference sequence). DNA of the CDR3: TGTGCCAGCAGCTTTTGGGAGGCCGCTGGCACTGAAGCTTTCTTT. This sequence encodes CASSFWEAAGTEAFF.

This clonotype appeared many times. The CDR3 bases are TGTGCCAGTACCCAGGACAGGTTCATCACTGAAGCTTTCTTT. Residues: CASTQDRFITEAFF. This chain uses TRBV19 with TRBJ1-1, with 7 bases matching TRBD1. The germline V gene encodes CDR1 LNHDA and CDR2 SQIVND (reference sequence). The junction had 9 bases not matched to a gene; V was cut back by 7 bases and J by 4 bases. The CDR3 spans 14 residues.

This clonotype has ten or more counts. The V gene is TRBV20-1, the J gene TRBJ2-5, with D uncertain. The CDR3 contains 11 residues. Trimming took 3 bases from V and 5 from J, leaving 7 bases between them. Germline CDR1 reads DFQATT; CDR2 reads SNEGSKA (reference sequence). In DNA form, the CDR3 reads TGCAGTGCTAGGGTAGGCGAGACCCAGTACTTC. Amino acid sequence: CSARVGETQYF.

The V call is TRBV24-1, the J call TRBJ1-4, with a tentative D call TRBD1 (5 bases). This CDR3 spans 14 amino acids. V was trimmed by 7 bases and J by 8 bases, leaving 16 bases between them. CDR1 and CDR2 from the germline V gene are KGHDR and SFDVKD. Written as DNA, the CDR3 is TGTGCCACCAGCTCCGGGACGGTAGGGGAAAAACTGTTTTTT. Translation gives CATSSGTVGEKLFF.

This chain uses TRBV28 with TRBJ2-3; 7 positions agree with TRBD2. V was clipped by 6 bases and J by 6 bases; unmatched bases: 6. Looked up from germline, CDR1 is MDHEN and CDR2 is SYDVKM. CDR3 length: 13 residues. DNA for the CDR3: TGTGCCAGCAGACTCGGGGGGAGGGATACGCAGTATTTT. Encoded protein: CASRLGGRDTQYF.

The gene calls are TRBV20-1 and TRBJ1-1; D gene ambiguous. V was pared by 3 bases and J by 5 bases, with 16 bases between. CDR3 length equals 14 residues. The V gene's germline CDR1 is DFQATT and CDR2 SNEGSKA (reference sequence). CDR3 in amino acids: CSASTVSGVTEAFF. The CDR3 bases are TGCAGTGCTAGTACAGTCTCCGGTGTAACTGAAGCTTTCTTT.

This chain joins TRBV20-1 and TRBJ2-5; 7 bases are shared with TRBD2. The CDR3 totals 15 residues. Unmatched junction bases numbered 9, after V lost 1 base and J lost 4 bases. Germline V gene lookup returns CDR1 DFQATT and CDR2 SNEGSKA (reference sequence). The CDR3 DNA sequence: TGCAGTGCTAGAGTCGGGGACTGGGGGGGAGAGACCCAGTACTTC. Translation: CSARVGDWGGETQYF.

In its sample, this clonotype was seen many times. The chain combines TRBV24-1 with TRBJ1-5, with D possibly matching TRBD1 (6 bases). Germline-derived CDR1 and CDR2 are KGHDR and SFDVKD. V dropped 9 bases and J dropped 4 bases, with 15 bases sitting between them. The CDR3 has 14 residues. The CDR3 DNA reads TGTGCCACCGGAGGGGGGGGAAGGAATCAGCCCCAGCATTTT. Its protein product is CATGGGGRNQPQHF.